This T cell receptor beta chain was documented in a study of response to subunit inactivated influenza vaccine. MiXCR, applied by TCRdb to the RT-PCR reads, yields one record per CDR3 protein. Of hundreds of thousands of distinct CDR3 sequences listed, 11% to 15% are singletons. Study-wide points: Authors suggested seasonal influenza vaccinations each recruit few new T cells.

Losses at the gene ends were 4 bases for V and 4 bases for J; bases not matched to a gene: 5. The CDR3 is 14 residues long. The V gene's germline CDR1 is DFQATT and CDR2 SNEGSKA (reference sequence). Concerning this clonotype itself: Its target is not known.

V usage is TRBV20-1 and J usage is TRBJ1-5, with TRBD1 identical over 9 bases. This TCR came from a middle-aged man who received an inactivated influenza vaccine. Material: PBMCs from blood, obtained 14 to 15 days before vaccination. The CDR3 sequence is CSAKDRGENQPQHF. The CDR3 DNA reads TGCAGTGCTAAGGACAGGGGAGAGAATCAGCCCCAGCATTTT.